What follows describes a single T cell receptor beta chain. This record belongs to a study of blood T cell repertoires in COVID-19. Turning to the study itself: The United States, Italy and Spain supplied acute and convalescent COVID-19 samples. Nucleic acid was either cDNA or gDNA, and it came from T cells, B-cell-depleted T cells, or PBMCs.

The CDR3 totals 16 residues. The ends lost 4 bases at V and 6 bases at J; junction bases unmatched: 10. The germline V gene encodes CDR1 SGDLS and CDR2 YYNGEE. In the original processing: For nucleated cells, counts were estimated from reference gene primer amplification. TCRdb's copy holds only in-frame clones and misses some; the assay was immunoSEQ multiplex PCR. The D gene and trimming were derived from the DNA, and the V and J assignments and clone size from that table. The sample lists more than 200,000 clones; around nine tenths were seen once. Source material: peripheral blood. The clonotype was recovered from a woman aged 55-70 years with acute or convalescent COVID-19. The rearrangement uses TRBV9 and TRBJ2-2, with TRBD1 matching over 9 bases. The CDR3 bases are TGTGCCAGCAGCTTTGGTGGGACAGGGTTCGCCGGGGAGCTGTTTTTT. It translates to CASSFGGTGFAGELFF.